This paragraph covers one T cell receptor beta chain sequence. Its cognate antigen is unknown. This sample was taken from a study of Tregs in tolerant kidney transplant recipients. Findings of the study overall: Validation in larger populations is needed because few patients were studied.

The table came from immunoSEQ multiplex PCR; TCRdb's copy has only in-frame clones and leaves some out. In the table there are about 240,000 clones, around 82% of which are singletons. This CDR3 region has 12 residues. In germline, CDR1 is KGHSH, CDR2 LQKENI. V was trimmed by 1 base and J by 9 bases, leaving 7 bases between them. The clonotype was recovered from a human donor in good health. Sequencing input: CD4+ T cells from blood. V gene TRBV18 combines with J gene TRBJ2-1; weak D call: TRBD2 (5 bases). CDR3 amino acids: CASSPRETEQFF. The CDR3, as DNA: TGTGCCAGCTCACCACGGGAGACTGAGCAGTTCTTC.